The rows below give T cell receptor beta chains drawn from one sample of a study of CD8 T cells in Susac syndrome. A single record per CDR3 protein comes from TCRdb applying MiXCR to the immunoSEQ multiplex PCR reads. There are about 180,000 distinct CDR3 sequences in the sample; roughly 96% occur only once, and 0.15% to 0.2% lies in the top ten. Source material: CD8+ T cells from PBMCs. All receptors come from a human donor with multiple sclerosis. Both conserved end residues are part of each CDR3. Fields, in order: clone size, D gene, J gene, V gene, CDR3 protein, CDR3 DNA. D genes are given only for firm matches. Size values are once, few and many counts, or a class for expanded clones, and some rows have none.

- | TRBD2 | TRBJ2-1 | TRBV11-2 | CASRTSGGAPEQFF | TGTGCCAGCCGGACTAGCGGGGGGGCCCCTGAGCAGTTCTTC
- | - | TRBJ1-2 | TRBV29-1 | CSVEVPGGYTF | TGCAGCGTTGAAGTCCCCGGGGGCTACACCTTC
- | - | TRBJ1-1 | TRBV13 | CASGPQNTEAFF | TGTGCCTCGGGACCGCAGAACACTGAAGCTTTCTTT
- | TRBD1 | TRBJ2-7 | TRBV6-5 | CASSYGDREYEQYF | TGTGCCAGCAGTTATGGAGACAGGGAATACGAGCAGTACTTC
once | TRBD2 | TRBJ2-7 | TRBV29-1 | CSVEDLNLAGTVHEQYF | TGCAGCGTTGAAGATCTGAATCTAGCGGGCACTGTCCACGAGCAGTACTTC
once | TRBD2 | TRBJ2-3 | TRBV11-2 | CASSPTPTSGGPGDTQYF | TGTGCCAGCAGCCCCACCCCGACTAGCGGGGGGCCGGGAGATACGCAGTATTTT
once | - | TRBJ1-2 | TRBV4-1 | CASSQDLSASYGYTF | TGCGCCAGCAGCCAAGATCTTTCAGCCAGCTATGGCTACACCTTC
- | - | TRBJ2-7 | TRBV29-1 | CSVEAEAGSHEQYF | TGCAGCGTTGAAGCAGAAGCCGGGTCCCACGAGCAGTACTTC
- | - | TRBJ2-7 | TRBV7-9 | CASRDSRGYEQYF | TGTGCCAGCAGGGACAGCCGTGGATACGAGCAGTACTTC
- | TRBD1 | TRBJ2-1 | TRBV12-3/TRBV12-4 | CASGTGGNEQFF | TGTGCCAGTGGGACAGGCGGCAATGAGCAGTTCTTC
few | - | TRBJ2-3 | TRBV5-4 | CASSLRTDTQYF | TGTGCCAGCAGCTTACGCACAGATACGCAGTATTTT
- | TRBD1 | TRBJ2-3 | TRBV3-1 | CASSQEFQGADTQYF | TGTGCCAGCAGCCAAGAGTTCCAGGGGGCAGATACGCAGTATTTT
- | - | TRBJ2-7 | TRBV9 | CASSSGGGMSYEQYF | TGTGCCAGCAGCTCAGGAGGGGGGATGTCCTACGAGCAGTACTTC
once | TRBD1 | TRBJ1-2 | TRBV5-4 | CASSNGQVNYGYTF | TGTGCCAGCAGCAACGGACAGGTTAACTATGGCTACACCTTC
- | - | TRBJ2-6 | TRBV29-1 | CSVEFRDSGANVLTF | TGCAGCGTTGAGTTCCGGGACTCTGGGGCCAACGTCCTGACTTTC
- | - | TRBJ2-7 | TRBV21-1 | CASSKTYEQYF | TGTGCCAGCAGCAAAACCTACGAGCAGTACTTC
- | TRBD2 | TRBJ2-1 | TRBV4-1 | CASSQDLLAGGKDEQFF | TGCGCCAGCAGCCAAGATCTGCTAGCGGGGGGTAAAGATGAGCAGTTCTTC